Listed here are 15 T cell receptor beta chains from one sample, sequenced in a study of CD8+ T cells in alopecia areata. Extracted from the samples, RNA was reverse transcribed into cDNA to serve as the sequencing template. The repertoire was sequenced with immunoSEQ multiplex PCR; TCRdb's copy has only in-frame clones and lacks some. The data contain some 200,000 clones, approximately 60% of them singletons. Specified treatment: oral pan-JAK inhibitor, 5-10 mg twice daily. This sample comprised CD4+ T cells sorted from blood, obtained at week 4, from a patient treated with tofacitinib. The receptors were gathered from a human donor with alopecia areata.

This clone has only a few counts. This CDR3 reads CSVEVIRQPANTIYF. In DNA, the CDR3 is TGCAGCGTTGAAGTGATCAGACAGCCGGCAAACACCATATATTTT. The V and J genes are TRBV29-1 and TRBJ1-3; D possibly corresponds to TRBD1 (5 bases). The length of the CDR3 is 15 residues. Between the trimmed V and J ends, which lost 1 base and 6 bases, there was a span of 16 bases. Germline assignment: CDR1 SQVTM and CDR2 ANQGSEA.

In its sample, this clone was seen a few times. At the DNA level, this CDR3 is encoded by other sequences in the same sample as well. This chain's CDR3 is CASSPRTGANYGYTF. CDR3 coding DNA: TGCGCCAGCAGCCCTAGGACAGGGGCTAACTATGGCTACACCTTC. The V and J genes are TRBV4-1 and TRBJ1-2; 9 nucleotides line up with TRBD1. Trimming took 4 bases from V and 0 from J; bases not matched to a gene: 3. The V gene's germline CDR1 is MGHRA and CDR2 YSYEKL. This CDR3 contains 15 residues.

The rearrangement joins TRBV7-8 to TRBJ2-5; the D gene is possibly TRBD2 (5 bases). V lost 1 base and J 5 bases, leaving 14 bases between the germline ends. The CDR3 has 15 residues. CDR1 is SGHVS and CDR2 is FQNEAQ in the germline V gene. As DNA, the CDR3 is TGTGCCAGCAGCTTAGGTCCAGCGGCCAGGGAGACCCAGTACTTC. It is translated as CASSLGPAARETQYF.

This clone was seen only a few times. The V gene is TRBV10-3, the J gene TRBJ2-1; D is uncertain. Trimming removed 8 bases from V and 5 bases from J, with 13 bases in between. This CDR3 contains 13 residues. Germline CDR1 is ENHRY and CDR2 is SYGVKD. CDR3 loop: CAILRQDHNEQFF. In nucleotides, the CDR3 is TGTGCCATCTTGCGGCAGGATCACAATGAGCAGTTCTTC.

The CDR3 loop reads CASSPTGTGELFF. In DNA, the CDR3 is TGCGCCAGCAGCCCCACAGGGACCGGGGAGCTGTTTTTT. V gene TRBV5-1 combines with J gene TRBJ2-2; a possible D gene is TRBD1 (6 bases). The CDR3 length is 13 residues. CDR1 and CDR2 from the germline V gene are SGHRS and YFSETQ. Trimming left V 4 bases short and J 5 bases short, with 9 bases between.

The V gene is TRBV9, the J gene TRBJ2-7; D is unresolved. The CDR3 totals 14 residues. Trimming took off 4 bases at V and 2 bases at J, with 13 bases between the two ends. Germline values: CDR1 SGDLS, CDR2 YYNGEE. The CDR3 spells CASSLAGSPYEQYF. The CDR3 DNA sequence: TGTGCCAGCAGCTTAGCAGGCAGCCCCTACGAGCAGTACTTC.

CDR3 protein: CASSLEVTGTDTQYF. For the CDR3, the DNA is TGCGCCAGCAGCTTGGAGGTGACAGGCACAGATACGCAGTATTTT. The rearrangement links TRBV5-1 to TRBJ2-3; tentatively, D is TRBD1 (5 bases). CDR3 size: 15 residues. The ends were cut back, 0 bases at V and 1 base at J, with 9 bases in the middle. Per the germline V gene, CDR1 is SGHRS and CDR2 is YFSETQ.

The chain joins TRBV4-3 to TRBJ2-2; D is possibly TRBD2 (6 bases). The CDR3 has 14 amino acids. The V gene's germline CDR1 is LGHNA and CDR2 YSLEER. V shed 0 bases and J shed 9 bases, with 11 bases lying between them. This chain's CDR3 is CASSQDSGGRELFF. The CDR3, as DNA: TGCGCCAGCAGCCAAGACTCCGGGGGAAGGGAGCTGTTTTTT.

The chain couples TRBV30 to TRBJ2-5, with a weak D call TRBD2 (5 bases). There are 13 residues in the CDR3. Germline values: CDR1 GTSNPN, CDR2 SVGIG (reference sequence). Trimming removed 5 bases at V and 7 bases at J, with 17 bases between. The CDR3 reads CAWDIMRAATQYF. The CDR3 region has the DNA TGTGCCTGGGATATCATGAGGGCGGCGACCCAGTACTTC. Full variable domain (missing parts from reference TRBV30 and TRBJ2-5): SQTIHQWPATLVQPVGSPLSLECTVEGTSNPNLYWYRQAAGRGLQLLFYSVGIGQISSEVPQNLSASRPQDRQFILSSKKLLLSDSGFYLCAWDIMRAATQYFGPGTRLLVL.

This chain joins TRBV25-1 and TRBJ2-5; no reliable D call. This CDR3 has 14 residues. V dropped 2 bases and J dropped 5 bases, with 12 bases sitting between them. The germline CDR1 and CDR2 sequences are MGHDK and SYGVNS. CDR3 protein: CASSEEGRSETQYF. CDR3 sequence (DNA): TGTGCCAGCAGTGAAGAAGGTCGGAGTGAGACCCAGTACTTC.

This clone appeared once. CDR3 coding DNA: TGTGCCAGCAGTTCCGGGAAAACCTCGCCGGAGACCCAGTACTTC. Its protein is CASSSGKTSPETQYF. J is TRBJ2-5 and V is TRBV6-5, with a tentative D call TRBD2 (5 bases). The V end lost 4 bases, the J end lost 5 bases, and 17 bases lay between the germline ends. CDR3 length equals 15 residues. The germline V gene encodes CDR1 MNHEY and CDR2 SVGAGI.

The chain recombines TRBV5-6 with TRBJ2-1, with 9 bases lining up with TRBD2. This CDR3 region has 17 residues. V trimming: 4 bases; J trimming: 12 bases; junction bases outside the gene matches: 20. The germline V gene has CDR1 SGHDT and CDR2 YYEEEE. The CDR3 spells CASSLLGKGERGEGQFF. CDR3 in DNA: TGTGCCAGCAGCCTACTCGGGAAGGGTGAGCGGGGGGAGGGGCAGTTCTTC.

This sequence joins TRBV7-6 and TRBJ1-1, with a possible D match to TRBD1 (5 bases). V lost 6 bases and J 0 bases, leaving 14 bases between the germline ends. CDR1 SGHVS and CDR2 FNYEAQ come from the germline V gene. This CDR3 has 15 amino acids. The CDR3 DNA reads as TGTGCCAGCAGTATCCCCCGGGGCCTGAACACTGAAGCTTTCTTT. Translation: CASSIPRGLNTEAFF. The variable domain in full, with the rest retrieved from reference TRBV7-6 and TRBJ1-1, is GAGVSQSPRYKVTKRGQDVALRCDPISGHVSLYWYRQALGQGPEFLTYFNYEAQQDKSGLPNDRFSAERPEGSISTLTIQRTEQRDSAMYRCASSIPRGLNTEAFFGQGTRLTVV.

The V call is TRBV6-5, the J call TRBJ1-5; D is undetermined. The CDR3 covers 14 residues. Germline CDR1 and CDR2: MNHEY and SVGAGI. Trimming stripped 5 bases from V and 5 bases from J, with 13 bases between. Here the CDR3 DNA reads TGTGCCAGCAGTAAGGATGCGGGCGATCAGCCCCAGCATTTT. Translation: CASSKDAGDQPQHF.

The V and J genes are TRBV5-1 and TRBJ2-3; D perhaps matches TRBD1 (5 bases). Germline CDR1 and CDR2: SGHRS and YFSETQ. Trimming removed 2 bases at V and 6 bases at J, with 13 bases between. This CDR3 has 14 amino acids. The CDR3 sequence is CASSFQGLRDTQYF. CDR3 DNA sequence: TGCGCCAGCAGCTTCCAGGGCCTTAGGGATACGCAGTATTTT.